Sequencing of this T cell receptor beta chain was carried out in a study of graft-versus-host responses after intestinal transplantation. Produced via immunoSEQ multiplex PCR; TCRdb's table is partial and in-frame only. The table records 11,000 to 15,000 clones, 77% of them present only once. V was cut by 2 bases and J by 2 bases, with 12 bases left in between. The CDR3 runs to 16 residues. The germline V gene has CDR1 KGHSH and CDR2 LQKENI. Intraepithelial plus lamina propria lymphocytes were released by processing graft tissue. This chain links TRBV18 with TRBJ2-2; TRBD2 is a possible D gene (5 bases). The starting material was ileum tissue, obtained roughly 28 days after intestinal transplant. The sequence derives from a human patient who received an intestinal transplant, so some T cells may come from the graft donor. For the CDR3, the DNA is TGTGCCAGCTCACCAATCTCCGGGATCAACACCGGGGAGCTGTTTTTT. Translating gives CASSPISGINTGELFF.